This T cell receptor (beta chain) was sequenced in a study of regulatory T cells in long-lasting Graves disease. Many counts were recorded for this clonotype. Documented time point: newly diagnosed GD, antithyroid drugs for less than 3 months. The TCR library was prepared using RNA isolated from PBMCs. HTBI primers from iRepertoire and Arm-PCR of CDR3 regions yielded the TCR beta libraries. TCRdb independently ran MiXCR on the multiplex PCR reads; one entry per CDR3 protein. Seen here are hundreds of thousands of distinct CDR3 sequences, 15% observed once, and the top ten hold about 8.3%. This same sample was also taken into another study, of T cells in Graves' hyperthyroidism and ophthalmopathy.

The TCR sequence derives from a woman aged 40 to 49 with Graves disease. Sequences were derived from peripheral blood mononuclear cells (PBMCs), sampled at new diagnosis, from a patient treated with antithyroid drugs.

CDR3: CASSLEASGTANTGELFF. DNA for the CDR3: TGCGCCAGCAGCTTGGAGGCTAGCGGGACCGCGAACACCGGGGAGCTGTTTTTT. This chain connects TRBV5-1 to TRBJ2-2; 9 positions match TRBD2. The germline CDR1 and CDR2 sequences are SGHRS and YFSETQ. The CDR3 sequence is 18 residues long. V gave up 0 bases and J gave up 0 bases; unmatched junction bases: 6. The full variable domain, in which reference TRBV5-1 and TRBJ2-2 provide the parts outside the CDR3, is KAGVTQTPRYLIKTRGQQVTLSCSPISGHRSVSWYQQTPGQGLQFLFEYFSETQRNKGNFPGRFSGRQFSNSRSEMNVSTLELGDSALYLCASSLEASGTANTGELFFGEGSRLTVL.